Listed here is a single T cell receptor (beta chain). The target antigen is unknown. Other DNA sequences within the sample encode an identical CDR3. This sample was included in a study of shared clonotypes between healthy human individuals. This CDR3 spans 16 amino acids. V trimming: 0 bases; J trimming: 6 bases; junction bases outside the gene matches: 0. CDR1 and CDR2 from the germline V gene are KGHSH and LQKENI. Study conclusions and caveats: Non-shared clonotypes displayed generation probabilities falling below those of clonotypes present in all four donors. A handful of donors shared roughly 5% of their naive CD4 clonotypes. Estimated richness values were generally larger in naive subsets than in memory subsets.

Sorted-subset replicate PCRs used 200 ng DNA, around 27,000 T cell genomes. The assay was immunoSEQ multiplex PCR, and TCRdb's table has in-frame clones only and misses some. The profile shows 400,000 or so clones, 96% of them singletons. The TCR sequence derives from a man in his thirties or forties in good health. The rearrangement joins TRBV18 to TRBJ2-2; TRBD2 agrees at 14 bases. Sequences were obtained from memory CD8+ T cells sorted from blood. The subset is: CD45RO+ cells pooled with CCR7-negative TemRA cells. The CDR3 region has the DNA TGTGCCAGCTCACCACCGGGACTAGCGGGAGCCGGGGAGCTGTTTTTT. It specifies CASSPPGLAGAGELFF.